This TCR beta chain emerged from a study of blood T cells in healthy people across ages (dated by TCRdb to the mid-2010s). Describing the broader study: In model experiments, template switching captured roughly one uniquely barcoded TCR beta cDNA molecule for every two T cells. To track age-related changes in TCR beta repertoire diversity, the study relied on deep sequencing normalized with unique cDNA molecular identifiers. The donors were split into four age groups: young (average about 16 years), middle-aged (roughly 39), aged (roughly 68) and long-lived (approximately 80). For two donors (one aged 18 to 30 and one aged 80 or older), the study analyzed two additional independent replicas of 1 million unique cDNA reads from the same blood draw.

The library was generated by 5' RACE. The listed sequencing device is Illumina HiSeq 2500. A second PCR of 7 to 11 cycles was performed with a sample-barcoded 5' primer and a J-beta primer mix. A template-switch 5' adaptor carrying 12 random nucleotides introduced a unique molecular identifier onto each TCR beta cDNA molecule. At least 2.5 million CDR3-containing paired-end reads were obtained from each sample. First-strand cDNA synthesis was performed from all RNA using the Mint cDNA synthesis kit, with priming by a TRBC-specific oligonucleotide. All cDNA was treated with uracil-DNA glycosylase and then went through a first 18-cycle PCR with the universal primers M1SS and BC2_uni_R. Concerning the study's data processing: Normalization of each sample was performed by random selection of 1 million high-quality reads, each carrying a distinct molecular identifier. Reads with shared molecular identifiers were discarded instead of being binned into consensus sequences. MiTCR, set to a Q25 quality threshold and the strictest error-elimination algorithm, was used for CDR3 identification, clonotype clustering and error correction. A nonparametric unseen species model with Euler transformation was used to estimate a lower bound on total TCR beta diversity. The public sequencing data were trimmed at Q25 with fastp and processed into clonotypes with MiXCR by TCRdb, which kept only in-frame beta chains. When rows share a CDR3 protein, they turn into one entry using the most common DNA and genes. TCRdb's processing, not the authors' own work, is the source of the V and J calls. The sample table holds some 760,000 distinct CDR3 sequences, of which roughly 25% were seen once. The biggest ten clones account for 3.7% of the sample.

General study outcomes and caveats: Conclusive comparison of naive and antigen-experienced compartments was prevented by the profiling of bulk unsorted PBMCs. As age increased, observed TCR beta diversity per million T cells dropped in a roughly linear way, and a significant reduction was already evident by age approximately 40. The long-lived group showed more naive CD4+ T cells, fewer expanded clones and increased TCR diversity than the aged group, suggesting age selection. There was a strong correlation between observed TCR beta diversity and the percentage of naive T cells measured by flow cytometry. Donor CMV infection status was unknown, potentially confounding age-related changes in expanded clonotypes. Estimates of total diversity based on one million sequenced T cells were considered lower bounds and underestimates.

Systemically healthy Caucasian individuals from Russia, approximately 39 in total and aged roughly 6 to 95 years, were included as donors. Each donor gave approximately 9.3 milliliters of peripheral blood, collected into EDTA-treated Vacutainer tubes. Ficoll-Paque density-gradient centrifugation was used to isolate PBMCs, with at least 7 million per sample. Trizol reagent was used to extract total RNA from PBMCs, with at least 5 micrograms per sample. For every donor, flow cytometry on a PBMC aliquot measured the percentage of naive CD45RAhigh/CD27high T cells. V is pared back by 4 bases and J by 5 bases, with 19 bases lying between the germline termini. The germline V gene sets CDR1 to SGHDT and CDR2 to YYEEEE. From its cysteine to its phenylalanine, the CDR3 spans 16 amino acids. The read is trimmed to its CDR3 DNA, 48 bases read in frame from base 1. Details on this clonotype: Its antigen is not yet known. There are no base qualities to consult, and no much larger clone falls within one base.

The sample also formed part of further work on T cells of mothers and their children. The second study reports: The donors were nine systemically healthy Caucasian individuals, made up of three mothers and their six children. cDNA synthesis consumed the entire amount of extracted RNA, loaded at roughly 1.5 ug RNA in each 15 ul reaction. Sample barcodes and 2-4 random nucleotides were added via the M1S primer in the second PCR. Over 9 million TCR beta CDR3 reads came from each mother, compared with approximately 3 million reads from each child. TCR recombination output is similarly shaped by thymic selection in related and unrelated pairs, with a minor effect exerted by inherited differences. Normalized repertoire overlap in related mother-child pairs was always slightly higher than in unrelated mother-child pairs, but the difference was never significant. No persistent microchimeric T cell clones were detected, at a sensitivity of approximately 90 clones per million clonotypes. To look for features that set related mother-child pairs apart from unrelated individuals, the researchers ran deep NGS to compare the TCR beta repertoires of mothers and children. Mothers averaged approximately 41 +/- 4 years of age and children averaged about 10 +/- 4 years. After adapters were ligated using NEBNext reagents, the libraries underwent 100+100 nt paired-end sequencing on an Illumina HiSeq 2000. To prevent cross-contamination, the mother and child libraries were prepared a month apart and were sequenced in separate runs. Between roughly 500,000 and 2,100,000 distinct TCR beta clonotypes were identified per donor. Naive TCR beta clonotypes were estimated from low-frequency clonotypes matched to each donor's FACS-determined naive share, without sorting.

Recombination linked TRBV5-6 to TRBJ2-1, with no confidently assigned D gene. The TCR comes from a boy younger than 18 in good health. Material for sequencing was blood. The CDR3 corresponds to CASSPWVGKRDNEQFF. The DNA sequence reads TGTGCCAGCAGCCCCTGGGTTGGGAAACGGGACAATGAGCAGTTCTTC.